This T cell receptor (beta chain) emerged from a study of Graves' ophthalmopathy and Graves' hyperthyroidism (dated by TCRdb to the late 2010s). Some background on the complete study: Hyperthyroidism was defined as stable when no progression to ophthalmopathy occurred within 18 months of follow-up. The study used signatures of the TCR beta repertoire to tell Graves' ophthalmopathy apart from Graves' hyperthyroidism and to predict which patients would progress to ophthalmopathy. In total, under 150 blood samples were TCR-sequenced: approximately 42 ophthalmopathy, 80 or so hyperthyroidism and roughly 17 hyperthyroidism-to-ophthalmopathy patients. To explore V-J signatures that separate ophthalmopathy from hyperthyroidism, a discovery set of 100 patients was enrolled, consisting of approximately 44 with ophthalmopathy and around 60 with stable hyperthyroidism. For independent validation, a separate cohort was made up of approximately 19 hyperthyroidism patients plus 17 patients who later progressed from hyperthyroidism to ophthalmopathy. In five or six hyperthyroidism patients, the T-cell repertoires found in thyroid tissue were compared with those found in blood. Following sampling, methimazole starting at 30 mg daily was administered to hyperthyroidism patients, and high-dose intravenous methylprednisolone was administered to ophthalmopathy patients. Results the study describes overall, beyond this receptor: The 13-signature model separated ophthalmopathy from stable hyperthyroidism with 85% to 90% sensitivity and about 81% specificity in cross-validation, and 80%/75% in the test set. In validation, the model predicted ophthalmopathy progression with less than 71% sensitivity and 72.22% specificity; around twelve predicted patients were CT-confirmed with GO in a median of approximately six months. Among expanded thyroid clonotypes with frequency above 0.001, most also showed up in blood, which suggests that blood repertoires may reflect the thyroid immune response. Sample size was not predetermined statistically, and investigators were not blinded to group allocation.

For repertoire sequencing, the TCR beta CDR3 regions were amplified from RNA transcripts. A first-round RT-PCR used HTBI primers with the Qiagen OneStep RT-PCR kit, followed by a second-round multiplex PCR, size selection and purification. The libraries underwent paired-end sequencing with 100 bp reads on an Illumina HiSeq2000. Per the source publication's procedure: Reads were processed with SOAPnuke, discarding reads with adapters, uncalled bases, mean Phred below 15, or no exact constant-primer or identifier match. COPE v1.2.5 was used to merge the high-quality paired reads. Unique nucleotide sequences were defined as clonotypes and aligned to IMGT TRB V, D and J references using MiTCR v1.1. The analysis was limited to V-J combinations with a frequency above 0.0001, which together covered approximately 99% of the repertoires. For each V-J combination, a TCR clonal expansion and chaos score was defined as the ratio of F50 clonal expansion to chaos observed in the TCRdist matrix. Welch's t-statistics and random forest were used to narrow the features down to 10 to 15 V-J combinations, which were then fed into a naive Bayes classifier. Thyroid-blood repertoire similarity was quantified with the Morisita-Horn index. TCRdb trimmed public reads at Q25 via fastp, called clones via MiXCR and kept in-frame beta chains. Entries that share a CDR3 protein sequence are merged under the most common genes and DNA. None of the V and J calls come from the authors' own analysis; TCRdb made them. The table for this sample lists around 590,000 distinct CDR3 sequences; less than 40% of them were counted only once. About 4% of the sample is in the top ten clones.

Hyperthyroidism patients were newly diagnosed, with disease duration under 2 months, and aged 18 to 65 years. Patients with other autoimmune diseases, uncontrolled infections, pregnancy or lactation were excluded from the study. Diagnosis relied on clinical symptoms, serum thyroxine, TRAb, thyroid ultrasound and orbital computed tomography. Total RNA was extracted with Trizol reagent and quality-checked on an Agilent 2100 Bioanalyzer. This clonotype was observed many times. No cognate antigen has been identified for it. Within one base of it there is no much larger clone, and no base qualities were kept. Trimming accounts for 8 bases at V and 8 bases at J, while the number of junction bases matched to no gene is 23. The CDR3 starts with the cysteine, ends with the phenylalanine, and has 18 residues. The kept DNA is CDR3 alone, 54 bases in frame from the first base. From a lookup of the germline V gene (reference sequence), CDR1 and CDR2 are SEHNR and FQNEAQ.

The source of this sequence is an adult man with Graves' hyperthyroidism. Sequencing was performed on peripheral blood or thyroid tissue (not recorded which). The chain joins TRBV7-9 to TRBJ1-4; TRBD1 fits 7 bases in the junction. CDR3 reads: CASQPTLATTGTGEKLFF. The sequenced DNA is TGTGCCAGCCAGCCTACACTCGCCACGACAGGGACGGGGGAAAAACTGTTTTTT. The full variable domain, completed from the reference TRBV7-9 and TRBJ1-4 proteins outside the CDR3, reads DTGVSQNPRHKITKRGQNVTFRCDPISEHNRLYWYRQTLGQGPEFLTYFQNEAQLEKSRLLSDRFSAERPKGSFSTLEIQRTEQGDSAMYLCASQPTLATTGTGEKLFFGSGTQLSVL.